The subject of this entry is one T cell receptor (beta chain). Germline loops: CDR1 LGHNT, CDR2 FRNRAP. Trimming shortened V by 2 bases and J by 0 bases, and 26 bases separated the two germline ends. The CDR3 is made up of 21 amino acids. Repertoires were generated with immunoSEQ multiplex PCR, while TCRdb's copy carries only in-frame clones and drops some. The sample yields roughly 340,000 clones, around 87% seen once. This sample is drawn from a study of blood T cell repertoires in COVID-19. Study in general: Either two negative PCRs, clearance, or symptom resolution qualified Cohort 3 donors as recovered. The analysed material was cDNA or gDNA that came from T cells, B-cell-depleted T cells, or PBMCs.

The TCR originated in a man aged 35 to 55 in a cohort exposed to, infected with or recovered from COVID-19 (not recorded which). V and J are TRBV12-5 and TRBJ2-1; a weak D match, TRBD2 (6 bases). Material for sequencing was PBMCs or T cells enriched from blood (not recorded which). The CDR3 DNA follows: TGTGCTAGTGGTTTGCCTGGGACTCGTCTCCCTATTTTAAGCTCCTACAATGAGCAGTTCTTC. This translates into CASGLPGTRLPILSSYNEQFF.